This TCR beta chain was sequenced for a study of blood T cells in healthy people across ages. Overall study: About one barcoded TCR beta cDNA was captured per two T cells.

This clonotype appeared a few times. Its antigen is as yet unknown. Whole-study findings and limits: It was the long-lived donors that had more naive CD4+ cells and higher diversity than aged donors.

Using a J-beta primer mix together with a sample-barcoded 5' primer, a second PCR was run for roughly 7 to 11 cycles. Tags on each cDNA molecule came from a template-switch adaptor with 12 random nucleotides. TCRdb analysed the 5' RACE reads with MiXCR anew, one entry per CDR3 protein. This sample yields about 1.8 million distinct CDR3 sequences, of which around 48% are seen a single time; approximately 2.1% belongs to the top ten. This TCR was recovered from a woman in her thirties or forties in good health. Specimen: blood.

The DNA of the CDR3 is TGCAGGGCTGGCCAGGGTGACGAGCAGTACTTC. It translates to CRAGQGDEQYF. The chain recombines TRBV29-1 with TRBJ2-7; D is possibly TRBD1 (5 bases). Germline V gene lookup returns CDR1 SQVTM and CDR2 ANQGSEA. CDR3 length equals 11 residues.